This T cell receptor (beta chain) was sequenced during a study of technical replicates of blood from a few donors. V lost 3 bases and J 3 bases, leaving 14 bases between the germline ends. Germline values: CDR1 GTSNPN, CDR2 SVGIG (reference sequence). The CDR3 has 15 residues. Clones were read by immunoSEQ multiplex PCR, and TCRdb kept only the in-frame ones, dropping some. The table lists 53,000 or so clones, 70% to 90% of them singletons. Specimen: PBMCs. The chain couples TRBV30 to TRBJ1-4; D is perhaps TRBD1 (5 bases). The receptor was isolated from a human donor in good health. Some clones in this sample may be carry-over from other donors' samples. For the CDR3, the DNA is TGTGCCTGGAGCCTATGGGGAGGGGCTAATGAAAAACTGTTTTTT. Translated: CAWSLWGGANEKLFF.